The source of this T cell receptor beta chain is a study of T cell responses to AZD1222 COVID-19 vaccine. The germline gives CDR1 LNHDA, CDR2 SQIVND (reference sequence). The CDR3 contains 16 residues. The V segment lost 3 bases and the J segment 5 bases; nucleotides outside the gene matches: 10. Data came from immunoSEQ multiplex PCR; TCRdb stores just in-frame clones and leaves some out. The sample consists of some 130,000 clones, around 93% of them appearing once. The chain links TRBV19 to TRBJ2-3, with TRBD2 matching over 8 bases. This TCR was sampled from an adult who received the AZD1222 COVID-19 vaccine. The material sequenced was peripheral blood, taken 28 days after the second AZD1222 dose. This CDR3 is CASSMLQRGFGDTQYF. The CDR3, as DNA: TGTGCCAGTAGTATGCTCCAGCGGGGGTTTGGAGATACGCAGTATTTT.